The sequence of this T cell receptor (beta chain) was determined in a study of CD4 and CD8 cells across lung adenocarcinoma regions. TCRdb analysed the PCR reads with MiXCR anew, one entry per CDR3 protein. The sample consists of around 6,800 distinct CDR3 sequences, roughly 50% of them appearing once. As to this clonotype: The missing conserved phenylalanine or tryptophan at the end of this CDR3 makes a read error likely.

Sequenced material: CD8+ T cells from the center of a lung tumor. This clonotype was obtained from a male donor with lung adenocarcinoma. The CD4 and CD8 labels of this study may be unreliable.

CDR3 DNA sequence: TGTGCCAGCAGTTCCACCTTAAATGAGCAGTTCGTC. Amino acids: CASSSTLNEQFV. This sequence joins TRBV27 and TRBJ2-1, with no clear D. The germline V gene has CDR1 MNHEY and CDR2 SMNVEV (reference sequence). This CDR3 is 12 amino acids long. The germline V and J ends were trimmed by 4 bases and 7 bases, with 8 bases remaining between them.